This T cell receptor (beta chain) comes out of a study of response to subunit inactivated influenza vaccine. General study points: The authors suggested that few new T cells are recruited per seasonal influenza vaccination.

In regard to this clonotype: Its antigen is currently unknown.

TCRdb reanalysed the RT-PCR reads using MiXCR and keeps one entry per CDR3 protein. There are 450,000 to 600,000 distinct CDR3 sequences in the sample; 16% occur only once, and roughly 3% lies in the top ten. Deletions cut 7 bases from V and 2 bases from J, with 15 bases between. The CDR3 sequence is 14 residues long. The genes are TRBV12-3 or TRBV12-4 and TRBJ2-7; possible D gene TRBD2, 6 bases. The sequence was collected from a man aged 50 to 69 who received an inactivated influenza vaccine. Sequences were derived from CD4+ T cells sorted from PBMCs, sampled around 25 months after vaccination. CDR3 DNA: TGTGCCAGCAATTTTGGCGGAGGGCCCTACGAGCAGTACTTC. Protein product: CASNFGGGPYEQYF.